The 26 T cell receptor beta chains in this list originate from one sample, sequenced in a study of blood T cells in healthy people across ages. Combining a sample-barcoded 5' primer with a J-beta primer mix, a second PCR ran for roughly 6 to 12 cycles. Each CDR3 protein is one row after TCRdb ran MiXCR on the 5' RACE reads. This table has approximately 2,000,000 distinct CDR3 sequences, 35% to 50% appearing once. What was sequenced was blood. The receptor source for this set is a human donor in good health.

Notes on this clonotype: A much larger clone lies a single base off, so this may be a read error. V gene TRBV28 combines with J gene TRBJ1-2; D not resolved. This CDR3 spans 12 amino acids. CDR1 is MDHEN and CDR2 is SYDVKM in the germline V gene. The CDR3 loop reads CASRAPNYDYTF. Here the CDR3 DNA reads TGTGCCAGTCGTGCGCCTAACTATGACTACACCTTC.

This clonotype has only a few counts. The rearrangement joins TRBV7-2 to TRBJ2-5; D uncertain. The CDR3 is 13 residues long. V was shortened by 0 bases and J by 11 bases, with 13 bases between the two germline ends. Germline CDR1 and CDR2: SGHTA and FQGNSA. The CDR3 loop reads CASSLAEGESQYF. As DNA, the CDR3 is TGTGCCAGCAGCTTAGCGGAAGGAGAATCGCAGTACTTC. Drawing the rest from reference TRBV7-2 and TRBJ2-5, the complete variable domain is GAGVSQSPSNKVTEKGKDVELRCDPISGHTALYWYRQSLGQGLEFLIYFQGNSAPDKSGLPSDRFSAERTGGSVSTLTIQRTQQEDSAVYLCASSLAEGESQYFGPGTRLLVL.

This sequence joins TRBV3-1 and TRBJ2-7, with 7 bases matching TRBD2. The CDR3 extends over 14 amino acids. Germline lookup yields CDR1 LGHDT and CDR2 YNNKEL (reference sequence). V gave up 5 bases and J gave up 3 bases; unmatched junction bases: 7. CDR3 loop: CASSNGASGYEQYF. The CDR3 nucleotides read TGTGCCAGCAGCAACGGGGCTAGCGGCTACGAGCAGTACTTC.

CDR3 amino acids: CSASDTGTGGNEQFF. In DNA form, the CDR3 reads TGCAGTGCTAGTGATACCGGGACAGGGGGGAATGAGCAGTTCTTC. The chain uses TRBV20-1 and TRBJ2-1; 11 positions match TRBD1. Germline trimming cut 3 bases from V and 7 bases from J; bases unmatched to any gene: 8. The CDR3 runs 15 residues. Germline CDR1 and CDR2: DFQATT and SNEGSKA (reference sequence).

V is TRBV2 and J is TRBJ1-2; D remains unclear. Germline-derived CDR1 and CDR2 are SNHLY and FYNNEI. The CDR3 totals 13 residues. V lost 5 bases and J lost 8, with 15 bases in between. CDR3 DNA: TGTGCCAGCAGTCCGGCGCCCGGGAGGGGCTACACCTTC. It translates to CASSPAPGRGYTF.

The chain recombines TRBV12-3 or TRBV12-4 with TRBJ2-3; D is uncertain. This CDR3 is built from 15 residues. V was trimmed by 3 bases and J by 3 bases, leaving 13 bases between them. CDR3: CASSFIGLGTDTQYF. The DNA of the CDR3 is TGTGCCAGCAGTTTTATCGGTTTGGGAACAGATACGCAGTATTTT.

This sequence joins TRBV12-3 or TRBV12-4 and TRBJ1-5; no definite D call. Trimming took off 7 bases at V and 6 bases at J, with 16 bases between the two ends. The CDR3 is 14 amino acids. The CDR3 DNA follows: TGTGCCAGCACCACCACAGACCAACGTCAGCCCCAGCATTTT. Translated, it gives CASTTTDQRQPQHF.

In this sample, this clonotype turned up a few times. V and J are TRBV29-1 and TRBJ2-3; TRBD2 matches 12 bases. Germline loops: CDR1 SQVTM, CDR2 ANQGSEA. V dropped 1 base and J dropped 5; count of bases not matched to a gene: 1. The CDR3 runs 14 residues. In nucleotides, the CDR3 is TGCAGCGTTGAAGGACTAGCGGGGGAAGATACGCAGTATTTT. Its translation: CSVEGLAGEDTQYF.

Only a few counts were recorded for this clonotype. This rearrangement joins TRBV20-1 to TRBJ1-2; D uncertain. The V end lost 0 bases, the J end lost 7 bases, and 6 bases lay between the germline ends. The CDR3 spans 11 residues. In germline, CDR1 is DFQATT, CDR2 SNEGSKA (reference sequence). The CDR3: CSAREAGGYTF. CDR3 sequence (DNA): TGCAGTGCTAGAGAGGCGGGTGGCTACACCTTC.

This chain uses TRBV6-2 or TRBV6-3 with TRBJ2-1, with 7 nucleotides matching TRBD2. The length of the CDR3 is 15 residues. Germline V gene sequence: CDR1 MNHEY, CDR2 SVGEGT. V was pared by 7 bases and J by 9 bases, with 15 bases of the junction left unmatched. The CDR3 DNA follows: TGTGCCAGCACCTCAGGCGGGACGGGGGGTTTTGAGCAGTTCTTC. Protein sequence: CASTSGGTGGFEQFF.

This clonotype came up many times. The rearrangement joins TRBV29-1 to TRBJ2-7, with 7 positions matching TRBD2. This CDR3 has 13 amino acids. Germline CDR1 is SQVTM and CDR2 is ANQGSEA. After removal of 3 bases from V and 0 bases from J, the junction contained 2 bases not matched to a gene. CDR3 DNA sequence: TGCAGCGTTGATGGCGGGAGCTCCTACGAGCAGTACTTC. Translating it yields CSVDGGSSYEQYF.

A word on this clonotype: One end of the junction is discordant with germline, which a read error may explain. The chain has TRBV12-3 or TRBV12-4 and TRBJ2-3; D unresolved. This CDR3 is 13 amino acids long. The CDR3 DNA reads TGTGCCAGCACCGGAGCGAGCACAGATGCGCAGTATTTT. Residues: CASTGASTDAQYF.

In its sample, this clonotype was seen a few times. The rearrangement uses TRBV6-6 and TRBJ2-3; 7 nucleotides agree with TRBD1. From germline, CDR1 is MNHNY and CDR2 SVGAGI (reference sequence). The CDR3 length is 14 residues. Losses at the gene ends were 5 bases for V and 3 bases for J; bases not matched to a gene: 5. The CDR3 spells CASSNRGRTDTQYF. The CDR3 DNA reads TGTGCCAGCAGTAACAGGGGTCGTACAGATACGCAGTATTTT.

This clonotype was seen only a few times. J is TRBJ1-4 and V is TRBV28; D call uncertain. This CDR3 comprises 12 residues. Germline loops: CDR1 MDHEN, CDR2 SYDVKM. Trimming pared 5 bases from V and 4 bases from J, leaving 5 bases between. This CDR3 is CASSTHNEKLFF. The CDR3 nucleotides are TGTGCCAGCAGTACCCATAATGAAAAACTGTTTTTT.

V and J are TRBV12-3 or TRBV12-4 and TRBJ2-4, with D perhaps given as TRBD1 or TRBD2 (6 bases each). The CDR3 length is 15 residues. Trimming left V 2 bases short and J 5 bases short, with 13 bases between. CDR3 protein: CASSLRWGAENIQYF. Here the CDR3 DNA reads TGTGCCAGCAGTTTAAGATGGGGGGCTGAAAACATTCAGTACTTC.

This clonotype turned up a few times. The chain employs TRBV6-1 and TRBJ2-7; D is unresolved. The CDR3 runs to 14 residues. The germline V gene encodes CDR1 MNHNS and CDR2 SASEGT. V gave up 3 bases and J gave up 2 bases, with 11 bases separating them. The CDR3 is CASSDGGQTYEQYF. The CDR3 DNA follows: TGTGCCAGCAGTGATGGTGGGCAGACCTACGAGCAGTACTTC.

The sample holds a few counts of this clonotype. The chain joins TRBV7-8 to TRBJ2-5; 9 bases fit TRBD1. The end of the DNA fits TRBJ2-7 better, so the J call may be wrong. Germline CDR1 reads SGHVS; CDR2 reads FQNEAQ. CDR3 length: 15 amino acids. CDR3 sequence reads: CASSSGTGSRYEQYF. Written as DNA, the CDR3 is TGTGCCAGCAGCTCCGGGACAGGGAGTAGGTACGAGCAGTACTTC.

Ten or more counts support this clonotype. The gene calls are TRBV7-8 and TRBJ2-5, with D perhaps TRBD1 (6 bases). The CDR3 has 14 amino acids. Trimming left V 3 bases short and J 1 base short, with 9 bases between. Germline loops: CDR1 SGHVS, CDR2 FQNEAQ. Written as DNA, the CDR3 is TGTGCCAGCAGCTTTGCAGGGGCCCAAGAGACCCAGTACTTC. It codes for CASSFAGAQETQYF.

The chain uses TRBV3-1 and TRBJ1-5; D is unclear. This CDR3 comprises 12 residues. The V end was cut by 7 bases, the J end by 2 bases, with 6 bases between. The germline gives CDR1 LGHDT, CDR2 YNNKEL (reference sequence). CDR3 nucleotide sequence: TGTGCCAGCAATATGGGCAATCAGCCCCAGCATTTT. It translates to CASNMGNQPQHF. Looking up the rest from reference TRBV3-1 and TRBJ1-5 gives the full variable domain: DTAVSQTPKYLVTQMGNDKSIKCEQNLGHDTMYWYKQDSKKFLKIMFSYNNKELIINETVPNRFSPKSPDKAHLNLHINSLELGDSAVYFCASNMGNQPQHFGDGTRLSIL.

V usage is TRBV15 and J usage is TRBJ1-4; a possible D gene is TRBD1 (5 bases). V was clipped by 0 bases and J by 3 bases, with 14 bases between them. The germline CDR1 and CDR2 sequences are LNHNV and YYDKDF (reference sequence). The CDR3 sequence is 17 residues long. The CDR3 protein is CATSRERLPGANEKLFF. As DNA, the CDR3 is TGTGCCACCAGCAGAGAAAGGCTCCCGGGGGCTAATGAAAAACTGTTTTTT.

This chain connects TRBV5-1 to TRBJ1-2; weak D call: TRBD1 (6 bases). The V gene's germline CDR1 is SGHRS and CDR2 YFSETQ. The CDR3 covers 15 residues. V shed 0 bases and J shed 0 bases, with 9 bases lying between them. The CDR3 DNA is TGCGCCAGCAGCTTGGGACAGGCCGCTAACTATGGCTACACCTTC. Amino acids: CASSLGQAANYGYTF. The full variable domain, in which reference TRBV5-1 and TRBJ1-2 provide the parts outside the CDR3, is KAGVTQTPRYLIKTRGQQVTLSCSPISGHRSVSWYQQTPGQGLQFLFEYFSETQRNKGNFPGRFSGRQFSNSRSEMNVSTLELGDSALYLCASSLGQAANYGYTFGSGTRLTVV.

This clonotype was seen a few times. At one of its ends the junction is not consistent with the germline gene, which may arise from a read error. This sequence joins TRBV7-3 and TRBJ2-7; 7 bases map to TRBD1. Germline lookup yields CDR1 SGHTA and CDR2 FQGTGA. The CDR3 is 13 amino acids. The CDR3 region is CASSITGEREQYF. DNA of the CDR3: TGTGCCAGCAGCATAACAGGGGAGCGAGAGCAGTACTTC.

This chain connects TRBV5-1 to TRBJ1-5; 7 bases fit TRBD1. Per germline, CDR1 SGHRS and CDR2 YFSETQ. With V trimmed by 0 bases and J by 7 bases, 10 bases remained unmatched. The CDR3 contains 16 residues. CDR3 region: CASSLAGRGAGQPQHF. Here the CDR3 DNA reads TGCGCCAGCAGCTTGGCTGGCAGGGGGGCAGGCCAGCCCCAGCATTTT.

This clonotype was detected only a few times. The J gene is TRBJ2-4, the V gene TRBV7-9; D possibly corresponds to TRBD1 (6 bases). Looked up from germline, CDR1 is SEHNR and CDR2 is FQNEAQ (reference sequence). The CDR3 is made up of 12 amino acids. Trimming removed 1 base at V and 13 bases at J, with 11 bases between. CDR3 sequence (DNA): TGTGCCAGCAGCTTAGTAAGACAGGAGCAGTACTTC. This sequence encodes CASSLVRQEQYF.

The rearrangement uses TRBV6-1 and TRBJ1-1; maybe TRBD1 (5 bases). V lost 6 bases to trimming and J lost 3 bases, with 14 bases between them. The CDR3 runs to 14 residues. Germline CDR1 MNHNS, CDR2 SASEGT. The CDR3 bases are TGTGCCAGCAGAGAATTCACAGGTTACACTGAAGCTTTCTTT. Translated, it gives CASREFTGYTEAFF.

In this sample, this clonotype turned up a few times. This chain connects TRBV7-2 to TRBJ2-5; the D gene is possibly TRBD1 (7 bases). The germline gives CDR1 SGHTA, CDR2 FQGNSA. Deletions cut 7 bases from V and 2 bases from J, with 17 bases between. The length of the CDR3 is 15 residues. The CDR3: CASTTSGGLQETQYF. CDR3 nucleotides: TGTGCCAGCACCACGTCAGGGGGGCTTCAAGAGACCCAGTACTTC.